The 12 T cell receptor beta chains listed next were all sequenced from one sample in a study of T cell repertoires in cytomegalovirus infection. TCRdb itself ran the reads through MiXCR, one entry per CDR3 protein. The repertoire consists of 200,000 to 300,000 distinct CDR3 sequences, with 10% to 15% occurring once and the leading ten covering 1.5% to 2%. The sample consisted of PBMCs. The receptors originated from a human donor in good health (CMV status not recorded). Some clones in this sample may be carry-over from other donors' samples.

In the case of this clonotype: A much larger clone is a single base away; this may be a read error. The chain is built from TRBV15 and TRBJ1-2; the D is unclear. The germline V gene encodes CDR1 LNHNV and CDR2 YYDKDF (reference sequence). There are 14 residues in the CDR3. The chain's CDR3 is CAASRDRAAGSDTF. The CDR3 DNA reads TGTGCCGCCAGCAGAGATCGGGCAGCCGGAAGCGACACCTTC.

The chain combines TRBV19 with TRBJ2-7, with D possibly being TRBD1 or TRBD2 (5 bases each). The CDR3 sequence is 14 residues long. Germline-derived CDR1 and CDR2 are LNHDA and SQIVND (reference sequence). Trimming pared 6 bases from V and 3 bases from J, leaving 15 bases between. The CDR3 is CASRTGTTNYEQYF. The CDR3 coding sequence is TGTGCCAGTAGAACTGGGACGACTAACTACGAGCAGTACTTC.

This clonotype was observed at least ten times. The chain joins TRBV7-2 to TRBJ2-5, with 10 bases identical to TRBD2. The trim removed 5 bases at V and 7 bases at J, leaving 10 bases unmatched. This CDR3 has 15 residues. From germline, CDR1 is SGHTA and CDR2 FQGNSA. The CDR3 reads CASSPLAGEFSTQYF. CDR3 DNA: TGTGCCAGCAGCCCCCTAGCGGGAGAGTTTTCGACCCAGTACTTC.

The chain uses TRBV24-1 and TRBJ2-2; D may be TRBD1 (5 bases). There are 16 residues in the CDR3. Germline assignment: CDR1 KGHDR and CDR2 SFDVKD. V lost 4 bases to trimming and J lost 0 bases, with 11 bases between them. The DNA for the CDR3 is TGTGCCACCAGTGACCCAGGGTTTGCGAACACCGGGGAGCTGTTTTTT. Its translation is CATSDPGFANTGELFF.

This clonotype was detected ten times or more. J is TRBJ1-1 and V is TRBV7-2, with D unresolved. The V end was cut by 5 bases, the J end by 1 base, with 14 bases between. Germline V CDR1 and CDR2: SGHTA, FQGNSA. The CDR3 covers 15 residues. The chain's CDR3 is CASSASLGRNTEAFF. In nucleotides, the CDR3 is TGTGCCAGCAGCGCCTCCCTAGGGAGGAACACTGAAGCTTTCTTT.

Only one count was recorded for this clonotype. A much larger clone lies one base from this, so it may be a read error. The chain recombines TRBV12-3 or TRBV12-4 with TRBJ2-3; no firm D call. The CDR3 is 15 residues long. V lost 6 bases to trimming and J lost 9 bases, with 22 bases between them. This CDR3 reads CASRTAQDHQITQYF. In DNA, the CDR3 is TGTGCCAGCAGGACTGCTCAGGACCATCAGATCACGCAGTATTTT.

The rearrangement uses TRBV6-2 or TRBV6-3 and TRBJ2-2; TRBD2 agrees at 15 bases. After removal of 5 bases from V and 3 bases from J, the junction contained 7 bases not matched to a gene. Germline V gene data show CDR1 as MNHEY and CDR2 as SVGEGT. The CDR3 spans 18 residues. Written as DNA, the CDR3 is TGTGCCAGCAGTCCCCTGGGACTAGCGGGGGGACACACCGGGGAGCTGTTTTTT. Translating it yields CASSPLGLAGGHTGELFF.

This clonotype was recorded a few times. CDR3 protein: CASSPQEGNTQYF. The CDR3 DNA is TGTGCCAGCTCACCTCAGGAGGGAAATACGCAGTATTTT. The V call is TRBV18, the J call TRBJ2-3; TRBD2 is a possible D gene (6 bases). V was clipped by 3 bases and J by 7 bases, with 11 bases between them. The germline V gene encodes CDR1 KGHSH and CDR2 LQKENI. The CDR3 covers 13 residues.

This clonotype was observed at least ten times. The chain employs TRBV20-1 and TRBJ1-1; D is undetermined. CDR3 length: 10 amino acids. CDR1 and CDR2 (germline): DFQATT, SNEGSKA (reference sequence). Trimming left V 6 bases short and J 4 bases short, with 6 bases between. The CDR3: CSALGTEAFF. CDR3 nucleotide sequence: TGCAGTGCACTAGGCACTGAAGCTTTCTTT.

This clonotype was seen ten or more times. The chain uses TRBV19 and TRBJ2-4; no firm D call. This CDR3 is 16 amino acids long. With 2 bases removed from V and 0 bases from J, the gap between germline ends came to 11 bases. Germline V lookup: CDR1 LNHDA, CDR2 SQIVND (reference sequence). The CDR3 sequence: CASSIPKLLAKNIQYF. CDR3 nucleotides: TGTGCCAGTAGTATACCGAAATTACTAGCCAAAAACATTCAGTACTTC.

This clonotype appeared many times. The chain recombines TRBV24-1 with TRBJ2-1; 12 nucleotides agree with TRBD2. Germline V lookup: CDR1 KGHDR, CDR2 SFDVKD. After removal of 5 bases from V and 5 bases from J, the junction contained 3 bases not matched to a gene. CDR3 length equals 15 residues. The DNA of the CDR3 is TGTGCCACCAGTGGGACTAGCGGGAATAACAATGAGCAGTTCTTC. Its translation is CATSGTSGNNNEQFF.

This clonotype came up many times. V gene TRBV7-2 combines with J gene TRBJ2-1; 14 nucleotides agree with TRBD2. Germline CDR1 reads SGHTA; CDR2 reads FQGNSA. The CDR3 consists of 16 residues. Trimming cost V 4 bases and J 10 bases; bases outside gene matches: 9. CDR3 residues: CASSSSGLAGVREQFF. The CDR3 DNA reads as TGTGCCAGCAGCTCCTCGGGACTAGCGGGGGTTCGAGAGCAGTTCTTC.